The clone carrying this T cell receptor beta chain was seen a few times. It was with 60 Vbeta and 13 Jbeta primers that the PCR ran. Clones were read by immunoSEQ multiplex PCR, and TCRdb kept only the in-frame ones, dropping some. This repertoire shows around 140,000 clones, 8.9% found once; its top ten account for approximately 7.5%. The CDR3 sequence is 13 residues long. J gave up 7 bases and V 5 bases, and 7 bases lay outside the gene matches. The data were taken from a study of cytomegalovirus exposure and HLA in healthy donors. The TCR was taken from a woman aged 35 to 49 in good health and CMV-seropositive. V usage is TRBV5-7 and J usage is TRBJ1-2, with TRBD1 matching 8 bases. TRBV5-7 is labeled an ORF, and its function is uncertain. The sequenced sample consisted of PBMCs. The CDR3 region has the DNA TGTGCCAGCAGTCCGGACAGGGTTCGTGGCTACACCTTC. This encodes CASSPDRVRGYTF.